Described below is a single TCR beta chain sequence and its context. Its antigen is unknown. Other DNA sequences from this sample encode an identical CDR3 as well. Profiling relied on immunoSEQ multiplex PCR, and the TCRdb table lists in-frame clones only, not all of them. The sample has approximately 130,000 clones, around nine tenths seen once; the top ten hold over 8.5%. The record originates from a study of T cell responses to AZD1222 COVID-19 vaccine. Study-wide results and caveats: CD4 TCRs covered the whole spike, strongest at regions 160-218 and 743-854.

The sample was peripheral blood, taken on day 0 of MenACWY control vaccination. This TCR was sampled from an adult in good health.

The CDR3 protein is CASSPLGTSPYEQYF. In DNA form, the CDR3 reads TGTGCCAGCAGCCCCCTCGGGACTAGCCCTTACGAGCAGTACTTC. J is TRBJ2-7 and V is TRBV7-2; 9 bases match TRBD2. Trimming at V came to 5 bases and at J to 4 bases, leaving 9 bases not matched to a gene. The CDR3 sequence is 15 residues long. The V gene's germline CDR1 is SGHTA and CDR2 FQGNSA.